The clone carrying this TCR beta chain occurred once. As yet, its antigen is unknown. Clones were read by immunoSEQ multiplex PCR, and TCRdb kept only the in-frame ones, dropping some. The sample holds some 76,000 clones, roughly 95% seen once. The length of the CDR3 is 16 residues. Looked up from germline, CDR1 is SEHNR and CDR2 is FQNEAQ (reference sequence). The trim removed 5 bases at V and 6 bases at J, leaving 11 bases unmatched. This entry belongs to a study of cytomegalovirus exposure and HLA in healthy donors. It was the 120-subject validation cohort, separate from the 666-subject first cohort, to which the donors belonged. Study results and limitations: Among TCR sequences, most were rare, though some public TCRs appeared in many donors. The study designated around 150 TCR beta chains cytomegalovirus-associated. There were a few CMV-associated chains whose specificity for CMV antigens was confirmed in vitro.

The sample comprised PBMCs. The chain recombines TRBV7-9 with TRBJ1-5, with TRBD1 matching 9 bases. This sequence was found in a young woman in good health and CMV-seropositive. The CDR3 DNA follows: TGTGCCAGCAGCCCTTGGACAGGGGAAGACGGTCAGCCCCAGCATTTT. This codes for CASSPWTGEDGQPQHF.